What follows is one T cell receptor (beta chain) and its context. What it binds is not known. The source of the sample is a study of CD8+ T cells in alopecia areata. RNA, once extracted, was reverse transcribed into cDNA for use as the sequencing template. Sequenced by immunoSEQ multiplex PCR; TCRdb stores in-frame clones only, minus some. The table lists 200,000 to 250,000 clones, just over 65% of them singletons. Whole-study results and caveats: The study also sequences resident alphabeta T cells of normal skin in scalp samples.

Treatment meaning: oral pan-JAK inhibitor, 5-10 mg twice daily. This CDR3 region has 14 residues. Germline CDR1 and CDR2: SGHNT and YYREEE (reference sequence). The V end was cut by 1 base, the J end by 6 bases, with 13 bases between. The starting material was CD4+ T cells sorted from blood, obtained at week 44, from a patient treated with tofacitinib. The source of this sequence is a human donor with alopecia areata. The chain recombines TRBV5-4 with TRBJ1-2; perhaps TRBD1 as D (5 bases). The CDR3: CASSLRQGGDGYTF. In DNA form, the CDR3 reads TGTGCCAGCAGCTTGAGGCAGGGAGGCGATGGCTACACCTTC.